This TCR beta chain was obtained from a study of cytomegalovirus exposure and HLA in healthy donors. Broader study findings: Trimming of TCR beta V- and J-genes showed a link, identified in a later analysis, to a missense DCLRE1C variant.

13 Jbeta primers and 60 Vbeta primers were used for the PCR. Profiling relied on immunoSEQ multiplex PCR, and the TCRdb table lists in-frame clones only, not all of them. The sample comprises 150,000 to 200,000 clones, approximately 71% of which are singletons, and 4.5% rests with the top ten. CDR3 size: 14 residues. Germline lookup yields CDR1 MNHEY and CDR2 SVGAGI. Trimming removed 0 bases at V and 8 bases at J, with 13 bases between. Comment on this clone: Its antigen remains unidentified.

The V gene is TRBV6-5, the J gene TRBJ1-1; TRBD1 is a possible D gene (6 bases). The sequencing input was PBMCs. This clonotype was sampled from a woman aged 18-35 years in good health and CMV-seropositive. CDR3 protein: CASSYSAQGKEAFF. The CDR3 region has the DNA TGTGCCAGCAGTTACTCGGCGCAGGGGAAAGAAGCTTTCTTT.